This TCR beta chain was obtained from a study of early T cells in non-severe SARS-CoV-2 infection. Study overall: Sequencing of bulk RNA from unsorted whole blood was done, without chain pairing.

This clonotype was recorded a few times. Its cognate antigen is unknown. Unique molecular identifiers were added to individual cDNA molecules. TCRdb re-called the 5' RACE reads through MiXCR, storing one row per CDR3 protein. The sample holds roughly 60,000 distinct CDR3 sequences, about 8.4% seen once. Whole-study findings and limits: Matching results from VDJdb favored anti-spike CD8 responses, leaving private and CD4 specificities undetected.

Looked up from germline, CDR1 is SSHAT and CDR2 is FNYEAQ (reference sequence). The CDR3 consists of 16 residues. V lost 5 bases, J lost 7 bases, and 20 bases lay in between. Sequenced: whole blood. The clonotype originates from an adult who was a healthcare worker with PCR-confirmed SARS-CoV-2 infection or an uninfected control (not recorded which). This rearrangement joins TRBV7-7 to TRBJ2-2, with D possibly matching TRBD1 (6 bases). CDR3 residues: CASSPEKVRGGGELFF. As DNA, the CDR3 is TGTGCCAGCAGCCCCGAGAAAGTGCGAGGGGGCGGGGAGCTGTTTTTT. Drawing the rest from reference TRBV7-7 and TRBJ2-2, the complete variable domain is GAGVSQSPRYKVTKRGQDVTLRCDPISSHATLYWYQQALGQGPEFLTYFNYEAQPDKSGLPSDRFSAERPEGSISTLTIQRTEQRDSAMYRCASSPEKVRGGGELFFGEGSRLTVL.